The rows below give T cell receptor beta chains drawn from one sample of a study of beta chain features in type 1 diabetes. TCRdb's copy holds only in-frame clones and misses some; the assay was immunoSEQ multiplex PCR. Counted here are hundreds of thousands of clones, around 15% occurring once; the ten biggest clones make up 0.035% to 0.045%. Sequencing used naive CD4+ T cells from blood. The origin of the receptors is a man younger than 35 with type 1 diabetes. Each CDR3 is given with its conserved first and last residue. A D gene is named only where the DNA matches it firmly. Only some rows state a clone size, as once, few, many or a class for expanded clones.

CDR3: CASSVGPLGEQFF; DNA: TGTGCCAGCAGCGTAGGACCCCTGGGGGAGCAGTTCTTC; V: TRBV9; J: TRBJ2-1; D: -; size: few
CDR3: CASSPSTGARTEAFF; DNA: TGCGCCAGCAGCCCATCAACAGGGGCGAGGACTGAAGCTTTCTTT; V: TRBV4-1; J: TRBJ1-1; D: TRBD1; size: few
CDR3: CASSPGRFGEQYF; DNA: TGTGCCAGCTCACCAGGCAGATTTGGCGAGCAGTACTTC; V: TRBV18; J: TRBJ2-7; D: -; size: few
CDR3: CASSLAGQTKNTEAFF; DNA: TGCGCCAGCAGCTTAGCGGGACAAACTAAGAACACTGAAGCTTTCTTT; V: TRBV5-1; J: TRBJ1-1; D: -; size: few
CDR3: CASSSSANFYGYTF; DNA: TGTGCCAGCAGTTCCTCGGCCAACTTTTATGGCTACACCTTC; V: TRBV6-5; J: TRBJ1-2; D: -; size: -
CDR3: CASSYSTQGNQPQHF; DNA: TGTGCCAGCAGTTACTCAACACAGGGGAATCAGCCCCAGCATTTT; V: TRBV6-5; J: TRBJ1-5; D: TRBD1; size: -
CDR3: CAWTIGQGQPQHF; DNA: TGTGCCTGGACCATAGGACAGGGACAGCCCCAGCATTTT; V: TRBV30; J: TRBJ1-5; D: TRBD1; size: -
CDR3: CAISVRQGDLGEQFF; DNA: TGTGCCATCAGCGTTCGACAGGGCGATCTTGGTGAGCAGTTCTTC; V: TRBV10-3; J: TRBJ2-1; D: TRBD1; size: few
CDR3: CATALDRANYEQYF; DNA: TGTGCCACCGCCTTGGACCGCGCAAACTACGAGCAGTACTTC; V: TRBV15; J: TRBJ2-7; D: -; size: few
CDR3: CASSQEKPHIRRGKPEAFF; DNA: TGCGCCAGCAGCCAGGAAAAGCCCCATATTCGCAGGGGGAAACCTGAAGCTTTCTTT; V: TRBV4-1; J: TRBJ1-1; D: TRBD1; size: -
CDR3: CASSADPNQPQHF; DNA: TGTGCCAGTAGTGCGGATCCCAATCAGCCCCAGCATTTT; V: TRBV19; J: TRBJ1-5; D: -; size: -
CDR3: CASRTSASSYEQYF; DNA: TGTGCCAGTAGGACTAGCGCCAGCTCCTACGAGCAGTACTTC; V: TRBV19; J: TRBJ2-7; D: TRBD2; size: -
CDR3: CASSYLAGSANEQFF; DNA: TGCGCCAGCAGCTACCTAGCGGGGTCCGCTAATGAGCAGTTCTTC; V: TRBV5-1; J: TRBJ2-1; D: TRBD2; size: -
CDR3: CASSNHAAASYNEQFF; DNA: TGTGCCAGCTCTAACCACGCCGCCGCTTCCTACAATGAGCAGTTCTTC; V: TRBV7-2; J: TRBJ2-1; D: -; size: few
CDR3: CASSDGTGRYGYTF; DNA: TGTGCCAGCAGTGACGGGACCGGGCGCTATGGCTACACCTTC; V: TRBV4-2; J: TRBJ1-2; D: -; size: -
CDR3: CASSLGAAIRREGYTF; DNA: TGTGCCAGCAGCTTAGGGGCAGCGATCCGACGAGAAGGCTACACCTTC; V: TRBV7-9; J: TRBJ1-2; D: -; size: few
CDR3: CASSVGTPGEAFF; DNA: TGTGCCAGCAGCGTAGGAACCCCAGGGGAAGCTTTCTTT; V: TRBV9; J: TRBJ1-1; D: -; size: -
CDR3: CASSLRREGHSIGQF; DNA: TGTGCCAGCAGCTTACGGCGGGAGGGGCACAGCATTGGGCAATTT; V: TRBV7-2; J: TRBJ2-3; D: TRBD2; size: -
CDR3: CAISEGGEQYF; DNA: TGTGCCATCAGTGAAGGGGGCGAGCAGTACTTC; V: TRBV10-3; J: TRBJ2-7; D: -; size: few
CDR3: CASSSDRYQPQHF; DNA: TGTGCCAGCAGCTCCGACCGCTATCAGCCCCAGCATTTT; V: TRBV7-9; J: TRBJ1-5; D: -; size: few
CDR3: CATSGHLGARPWGYTF; DNA: TGTGCCACCAGCGGCCACCTGGGGGCCCGGCCCTGGGGCTACACCTTC; V: TRBV15; J: TRBJ1-2; D: -; size: -
CDR3: CASSPPRDNYGYTF; DNA: TGTGCCAGCAGTCCGCCAAGGGATAACTATGGCTACACCTTC; V: TRBV7-9; J: TRBJ1-2; D: -; size: -
CDR3: CASSLGRTMNTEAFF; DNA: TGTGCCAGCAGCTTGGGGCGGACCATGAACACTGAAGCTTTCTTT; V: TRBV5-4; J: TRBJ1-1; D: -; size: -
CDR3: CARSLGQDNQPQHF; DNA: TGTGCCAGAAGCTTGGGCCAGGACAATCAGCCCCAGCATTTT; V: TRBV5-3; J: TRBJ1-5; D: -; size: -
CDR3: CASTRTGDSGYTF; DNA: TGTGCCAGCACGAGGACAGGGGATTCTGGCTACACCTTC; V: TRBV6-5; J: TRBJ1-2; D: TRBD1; size: few
CDR3: CAWSVAGVRPQGYGYTF; DNA: TGTGCCTGGAGTGTTGCAGGGGTTCGGCCCCAAGGCTATGGCTACACCTTC; V: TRBV30; J: TRBJ1-2; D: -; size: few
CDR3: CSVEKGLDEQYF; DNA: TGCAGCGTTGAGAAGGGTTTGGACGAGCAGTACTTC; V: TRBV29-1; J: TRBJ2-7; D: -; size: -
CDR3: CASNLRPQAALHF; DNA: TGTGCCAGCAACCTACGGCCGCAGGCGGCCCTCCACTTT; V: TRBV28; J: TRBJ1-6; D: -; size: few
CDR3: CASSRGPVGTEAFF; DNA: TGTGCCAGCAGCCGGGGTCCGGTGGGAACTGAAGCTTTCTTT; V: TRBV14; J: TRBJ1-1; D: -; size: few
CDR3: CATFGGTTYEQYF; DNA: TGTGCCACCTTCGGAGGAACGACCTACGAGCAGTACTTC; V: TRBV27; J: TRBJ2-7; D: -; size: few
CDR3: CASSLYAGPEPQHF; DNA: TGTGCCAGCAGCTTGTACGCGGGACCTGAGCCCCAGCATTTT; V: TRBV5-6; J: TRBJ1-5; D: -; size: -
CDR3: CASSLGQGNNSPLHF; DNA: TGCGCCAGCAGCTTGGGGCAGGGGAATAATTCACCCCTCCACTTT; V: TRBV5-1; J: TRBJ1-6; D: -; size: -
CDR3: CASSWGTSDSYNEQFF; DNA: TGTGCCAGCAGCTGGGGGACTAGCGACTCCTACAATGAGCAGTTCTTC; V: TRBV11-3; J: TRBJ2-1; D: TRBD2; size: once
CDR3: CASNTPGPDTQYF; DNA: TGTGCCAGCAATACACCCGGACCAGATACGCAGTATTTT; V: TRBV28; J: TRBJ2-3; D: -; size: -
CDR3: CASSTRSYSGQETQYF; DNA: TGTGCCAGCAGTACCAGGTCCTACTCAGGGCAAGAGACCCAGTACTTC; V: TRBV28; J: TRBJ2-5; D: -; size: few
CDR3: CASSVDGVEKLFF; DNA: TGTGCCAGCAGCGTAGATGGGGTTGAAAAACTGTTTTTT; V: TRBV9; J: TRBJ1-4; D: -; size: -
CDR3: CASSQDGTLKMGPYNEQFF; DNA: TGCGCCAGCAGCCAAGATGGGACATTAAAAATGGGTCCCTACAATGAGCAGTTCTTC; V: TRBV4-3; J: TRBJ2-1; D: -; size: few
CDR3: CASRWGGGVQPQHF; DNA: TGTGCCAGCAGGTGGGGCGGCGGGGTGCAGCCCCAGCATTTT; V: TRBV2; J: TRBJ1-5; D: -; size: -
CDR3: CASSPLMGGGETQYF; DNA: TGTGCCAGCTCACCACTAATGGGAGGCGGAGAGACCCAGTACTTC; V: TRBV18; J: TRBJ2-5; D: -; size: -